This record looks at one T cell receptor beta chain sequence and its context. As yet, its antigen is unknown. The data originate from a study of regulatory T cells in long-lasting Graves disease. Findings and caveats of the study: Persistent patients had a count of shared public clonotypes (around 2,700) that exceeded that of new patients (roughly 1,000).

As to time point: persistent/refractory GD, antithyroid drugs over 5 years with positive TRAb. Extracted PBMC RNA gave rise to the TCR library. Tubes containing EDTA received 8 to 9.5 milliliters of drawn peripheral blood. Investigators prepared the TCR beta libraries by applying iRepertoire HTBI primers and Arm-PCR of CDR3 regions. TCRdb re-called the multiplex PCR reads with MiXCR, one entry per CDR3 protein. The sample includes 350,000 to 450,000 distinct CDR3 sequences, under 25% seen only once; the top ten take roughly 13%. The sequence came from a female donor with Graves disease. The material was peripheral blood mononuclear cells (PBMCs), obtained when the disease was refractory, from a patient treated with antithyroid drugs.

CDR3 sequence (DNA): TGTGCCAGCAGCCAGGGACTAGCGGGAGCAGCCGGGGAGCTGTTTTTT. It encodes CASSQGLAGAAGELFF. This chain uses TRBV7-3 with TRBJ2-2, with TRBD2 matching 14 bases. The germline V gene encodes CDR1 SGHTA and CDR2 FQGTGA. The CDR3 is 16 residues long. V lost 5 bases, J lost 6 bases, and 5 bases stayed unmatched.